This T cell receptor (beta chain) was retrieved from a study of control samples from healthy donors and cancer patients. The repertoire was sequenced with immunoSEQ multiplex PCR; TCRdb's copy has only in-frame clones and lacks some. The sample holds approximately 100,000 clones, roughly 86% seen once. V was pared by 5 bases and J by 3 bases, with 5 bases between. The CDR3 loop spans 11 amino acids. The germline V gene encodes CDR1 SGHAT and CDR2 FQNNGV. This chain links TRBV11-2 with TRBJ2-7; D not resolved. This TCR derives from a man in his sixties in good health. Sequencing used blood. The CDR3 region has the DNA TGTGCCAGCAGCCTGGTCTACGAGCAGTACTTC. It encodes CASSLVYEQYF.